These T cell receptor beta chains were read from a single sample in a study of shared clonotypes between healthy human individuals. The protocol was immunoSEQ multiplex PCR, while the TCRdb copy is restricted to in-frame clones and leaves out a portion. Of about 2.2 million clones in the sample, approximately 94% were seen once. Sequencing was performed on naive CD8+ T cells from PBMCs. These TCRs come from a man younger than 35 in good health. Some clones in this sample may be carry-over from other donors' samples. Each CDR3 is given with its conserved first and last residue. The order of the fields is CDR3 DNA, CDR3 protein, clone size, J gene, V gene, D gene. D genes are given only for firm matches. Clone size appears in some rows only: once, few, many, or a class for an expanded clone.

TGTGCCAGCAGCGCGGGACAGGGGTACTGGGATGAGCAGTTCTTC	CASSAGQGYWDEQFF	NA	TRBJ2-1	TRBV7-9	TRBD1
TGTGCCAGTAGTCTCATCCCCGGGACTAGCGGGCCCTACCAAGAGACCCAGTACTTC	CASSLIPGTSGPYQETQYF	NA	TRBJ2-5	TRBV19	TRBD2
TGTGCCAGCAGCTTAGGGCCTCCGGGAGGGGTCACAGATACGCAGTATTTT	CASSLGPPGGVTDTQYF	NA	TRBJ2-3	TRBV13	TRBD2
TGTGCCAGCAGCGGGGACGGCTATGGCTACACCTTC	CASSGDGYGYTF	once	TRBJ1-2	TRBV9	NA
TGTGCCACCAGCGGTGAGATCTCAGGTACAACGAACACCGGGGAGCTGTTTTTT	CATSGEISGTTNTGELFF	NA	TRBJ2-2	TRBV15	NA
TGTGCCAGCAGCCAAGTGGTCAGGGTCGGGGAGCTGTTTTTT	CASSQVVRVGELFF	NA	TRBJ2-2	TRBV14	NA
TGTGCCAGCAGTCCCTCCCCCAATCTAGGGATCTACACCTTC	CASSPSPNLGIYTF	NA	TRBJ1-2	TRBV27	NA
TGTGCCAGCAGCAGAGGGACAGGGGGTGGGTACGAGCAGTACTTC	CASSRGTGGGYEQYF	NA	TRBJ2-7	TRBV7-7	TRBD1
TGTGCCTGGAGTTGGTTTAGCTACGAGCAGTACTTC	CAWSWFSYEQYF	NA	TRBJ2-7	TRBV30	NA
TGTGCCAGCAGTCATAATGAGGGCATTCAGCCCCAGCATTTT	CASSHNEGIQPQHF	NA	TRBJ1-5	TRBV28	NA
TGCGCCAGCAGCTTGGGGCGAGGGGACAATGAGCAGTTCTTC	CASSLGRGDNEQFF	NA	TRBJ2-1	TRBV5-1	NA
TGTGCCAGCATCGCCGGTACCTACGAGCAGTACTTC	CASIAGTYEQYF	NA	TRBJ2-7	TRBV6-1	NA
TGTGCCAGCAGTTGGGGGACTAGCGGCACCGGGGAGCTGTTTTTT	CASSWGTSGTGELFF	NA	TRBJ2-2	TRBV27	TRBD2
TGTGCCAGCAGCTGGGGGGGACAGGCCCCCGGCTCCTACGAGCAGTACTTC	CASSWGGQAPGSYEQYF	NA	TRBJ2-7	TRBV7-6	NA
TGTGCCAGCAGCCACACACTAGCGTTAGGGACAGATACGCAGTATTTT	CASSHTLALGTDTQYF	NA	TRBJ2-3	TRBV9	TRBD2
TGTGCCAGCAGCTTAGGGGCAGGGAGAAATACTGCAACTAATGAAAAACTGTTTTTT	CASSLGAGRNTATNEKLFF	NA	TRBJ1-4	TRBV7-2	NA
TGTGCCAGCAGCTATGACAGCAGCACAGATACGCAGTATTTT	CASSYDSSTDTQYF	NA	TRBJ2-3	TRBV28	NA
TGTGCCAGCAGCTCAGGACTAGGGCGGTTCTTC	CASSSGLGRFF	once	TRBJ2-1	TRBV7-2	TRBD2
TGTGCCAGCAGGATAACAGGGGAACCGCCCTACGAGCAGTACTTC	CASRITGEPPYEQYF	once	TRBJ2-7	TRBV6-1	TRBD1
TGTGCCAGCAGTTTAGACAGGTTCAATCAGCCCCAGCATTTT	CASSLDRFNQPQHF	NA	TRBJ1-5	TRBV28	NA
TGTGCCAGCAGCTTGGGACTAGCGGGAAGTCAAGAGACCCAGTACTTC	CASSLGLAGSQETQYF	few	TRBJ2-5	TRBV7-3	TRBD2
TGTGCCAGCAGCTTAGGGGCTCTAGCGGGAGGGCCGTACGGGGAGCTGTTTTTT	CASSLGALAGGPYGELFF	NA	TRBJ2-2	TRBV11-2	TRBD2
TGTGCCATTTCGGACAGGGTGAACACTGAAGCTTTCTTT	CAISDRVNTEAFF	NA	TRBJ1-1	TRBV19	TRBD1
TGTGCCAGCAGTGAAAGGGGAGAGAACACTGAAGCTTTCTTT	CASSERGENTEAFF	NA	TRBJ1-1	TRBV6-1	NA
TGTGCCAGCACCCTACCCCCGGGGCTCGGCGAGCAGTACTTC	CASTLPPGLGEQYF	NA	TRBJ2-7	TRBV7-8	NA
TGTGCCAGCAGCTTAGTGGGGGTGAGGGACAGAGCCTACGAGCAGTACTTC	CASSLVGVRDRAYEQYF	once	TRBJ2-7	TRBV7-2	TRBD1
TGTGCTAGTGGTTTGAGCACCGGGGAGCTGTTTTTT	CASGLSTGELFF	NA	TRBJ2-2	TRBV12-5	NA
TGTGCCAGCAGCTTTGGAGGGGGGCTCTATGGCTACACCTTC	CASSFGGGLYGYTF	NA	TRBJ1-2	TRBV7-9	NA
TGTGCCACCAGCAGGGACGATAGGGTGGCCGAGCAGTACTTC	CATSRDDRVAEQYF	NA	TRBJ2-7	TRBV15	NA
TGTGCCAGCTCACCAGCGGGGTACAACTACGAGCAGTACTTC	CASSPAGYNYEQYF	NA	TRBJ2-7	TRBV18	NA
TGCGCCAGCGGCATGGATGGCTCAGGGGCTAGGAGTGGCTACACCTTC	CASGMDGSGARSGYTF	NA	TRBJ1-2	TRBV5-1	NA
TGTGCCAGCAGCACCCGGACCGTGGAGAGTGGCTCTGGGGCCAACGTCCTGACTTTC	CASSTRTVESGSGANVLTF	NA	TRBJ2-6	TRBV9	NA
TGTGCCAGCAGTTACCCCCCGACTAAACGTCAGGACTATGGCTACACCTTC	CASSYPPTKRQDYGYTF	NA	TRBJ1-2	TRBV28	NA
TGTGCCAGTACCACGGGACAGGGGGCTCGGGAGACCCAGTACTTC	CASTTGQGARETQYF	NA	TRBJ2-5	TRBV19	TRBD1
TGTGCCAGCAGGGCCGGGACTAGCGAGCAGTACTTC	CASRAGTSEQYF	NA	TRBJ2-7	TRBV2	TRBD2
TGTGCCAGCAGCTTCCCGTTATGGCCCCTGAGCACAGATACGCAGTATTTT	CASSFPLWPLSTDTQYF	NA	TRBJ2-3	TRBV7-9	NA
TGTGCCAGCAGCGTAGCTAAACACTCTACGGAAGAGACCCAGTACTTC	CASSVAKHSTEETQYF	once	TRBJ2-5	TRBV9	NA
TGTGCCAGCAGTTCCCCAGGGGGCGCCGGCACAGATACGCAGTATTTT	CASSSPGGAGTDTQYF	NA	TRBJ2-3	TRBV6-5	TRBD1
TGTGCCAGCAGTTACAATATTCGGACGGGAGGGGGAAATGAGCAGTTCTTC	CASSYNIRTGGGNEQFF	NA	TRBJ2-1	TRBV27	TRBD2
TGTGCCAGCAGCTCTCGGACAGAGCAAGAGACCCAGTACTTC	CASSSRTEQETQYF	NA	TRBJ2-5	TRBV7-2	NA
TGTGCCAGCAGCCTAGCAGTTCGCCTAGCGAAAAACAATGAGCAGTTCTTC	CASSLAVRLAKNNEQFF	NA	TRBJ2-1	TRBV9	NA
TGTGCCAGCTCTAAACCCGGGGGCTCTCCCCTAGGCTACACCTTC	CASSKPGGSPLGYTF	once	TRBJ1-2	TRBV18	NA
TGTGCCAGCAGATCGGGCTACGAGCAGTACTTC	CASRSGYEQYF	NA	TRBJ2-7	TRBV6-1	NA
TGTGCCAGCAGTTGGGGGAGGGGAGATACGCAGTATTTT	CASSWGRGDTQYF	NA	TRBJ2-3	TRBV28	TRBD2